This T cell receptor beta chain was sequenced for a study of T cells in Graves' hyperthyroidism and ophthalmopathy. In its sample, this clonotype was seen many times. Diagnostic assessment was based on clinical symptoms, serum thyroxine and TRAb, thyroid ultrasound and orbital computed tomography. RNA transcripts gave rise to amplified TCR beta CDR3 regions. A first-round RT-PCR of the TCR CDR3 used the HTBI primer set. TCRdb processed the multiplex PCR reads anew with MiXCR; each CDR3 protein has one entry. Among roughly 380,000 distinct CDR3 sequences listed, about 14% were seen once. The CDR3 sequence is 16 residues long. Germline V lookup: CDR1 SGHRS, CDR2 YFSETQ. The V segment lost 3 bases and the J segment 4 bases; nucleotides outside the gene matches: 11.

Material for sequencing was blood. This chain connects TRBV5-1 to TRBJ1-1; 8 nucleotides agree with TRBD1. The receptor's source is a man aged 30 to 45 with Graves' hyperthyroidism that later progressed to Graves' ophthalmopathy. CDR3 residues: CASSWETGASRTEAFF. DNA of the CDR3: TGCGCCAGCAGCTGGGAGACAGGGGCGTCTCGCACTGAAGCTTTCTTT.